One and the same sample provided the 21 T cell receptor beta chains below, sequenced in a study of T cell changes during pregnancy in multiple sclerosis. The repertoire was sequenced with immunoSEQ multiplex PCR; TCRdb's copy has only in-frame clones and lacks some. In the table there are over 55,000 clones, 80% to 90% of which are singletons. The sequencing here drew on peripheral blood, taken in the first trimester of pregnancy. The receptors stem from a female donor with multiple sclerosis, enrolled in a pregnancy study.

This clone was counted between two and nine times. Other DNA sequences of this sample code for an identical CDR3. This chain uses TRBV6-4 with TRBJ2-3; 7 bases map to TRBD2. J was trimmed by 2 bases and V by 2 bases; bases with no gene match: 4. Germline CDR1 reads MRHNA; CDR2 reads SNTAGT. This CDR3 is 15 amino acids long. The CDR3 is CASSDGGGDTDTQYF. The CDR3 DNA reads TGTGCCAGCAGTGACGGTGGGGGGGACACAGATACGCAGTATTTT.

The chain is built from TRBV19 and TRBJ2-7; D possibly corresponds to TRBD2 (5 bases). Germline V gene lookup returns CDR1 LNHDA and CDR2 SQIVND (reference sequence). V was pared by 6 bases and J by 7 bases, with 19 bases between. The CDR3 totals 14 residues. This CDR3 reads CASRRAGAEGEQYF. CDR3 DNA sequence: TGTGCCAGTAGGAGGGCCGGTGCTGAGGGAGAGCAGTACTTC.

The gene calls are TRBV5-1 and TRBJ2-7; 7 nucleotides match TRBD1. The CDR3 spans 14 residues. Per the germline V gene, CDR1 is SGHRS and CDR2 is YFSETQ. The junction had 4 bases not matched to a gene; V was cut back by 2 bases and J by 2 bases. The CDR3 region is CASSFATGPYEQYF. The CDR3 coding sequence is TGCGCCAGCAGCTTCGCGACAGGGCCCTACGAGCAGTACTTC.

This clone appeared once. This chain connects TRBV5-3 to TRBJ2-7; 10 bases agree with TRBD2. TRBV5-3 is classed as an ORF, of uncertain function. Losses at the gene ends were 4 bases for V and 3 bases for J; bases not matched to a gene: 4. The CDR3 is 14 amino acids. The CDR3 bases are TGTGCCAGAAGCGTCCCTAGCGGGAGCTACGAGCAGTACTTC. Translation gives CARSVPSGSYEQYF.

This chain connects TRBV7-3 to TRBJ1-6, with TRBD1 matching over 11 bases. Trimming removed 2 bases from V and 9 bases from J; junction bases left unmatched: 3. This CDR3 comprises 15 residues. Germline V gives CDR1 SGHTA, CDR2 FQGTGA. This CDR3 reads CASSLVGTGGSPLHF. The CDR3 bases are TGTGCCAGCAGCTTAGTCGGGACAGGGGGTTCACCCCTCCACTTT.

This chain uses TRBV6-4 with TRBJ2-1; D remains ambiguous. The CDR3 contains 13 residues. Germline values: CDR1 MRHNA, CDR2 SNTAGT. Trimming took off 3 bases at V and 2 bases at J, with 5 bases between the two ends. CDR3 DNA sequence: TGTGCCAGCAGTGAAGGAGCCTACAATGAGCAGTTCTTC. Its protein is CASSEGAYNEQFF.

This rearrangement joins TRBV2 to TRBJ2-7; 9 bases align to TRBD2. This CDR3 region has 16 residues. Unmatched junction bases numbered 9, after V lost 1 base and J lost 5 bases. The V gene's germline CDR1 is SNHLY and CDR2 FYNNEI. The DNA of the CDR3 is TGTGCCAGCAGTGAAGGGTGGGCTAGCGGGACGAACGAGCAGTACTTC. Translation: CASSEGWASGTNEQYF.

The count of this clone is one. The chain is built from TRBV4-1 and TRBJ1-4; a weak D match, TRBD1 (5 bases). The germline V gene has CDR1 MGHRA and CDR2 YSYEKL. The CDR3 has 21 amino acids. The V end was cut by 1 base, the J end by 0 bases, with 24 bases between. In nucleotides, the CDR3 is TGCGCCAGCAGCCAAGGTGGGGGGTTGGGCAGGACTACTGCAACTAATGAAAAACTGTTTTTT. Amino acids: CASSQGGGLGRTTATNEKLFF.

This chain connects TRBV5-6 to TRBJ2-5; possibly TRBD1 for D (5 bases). The germline V gene encodes CDR1 SGHDT and CDR2 YYEEEE. CDR3 length: 14 residues. V lost 0 bases to trimming and J lost 5 bases, with 11 bases between them. CDR3 DNA: TGTGCCAGCAGCTTGGCCGCAGGGTCGGAGACCCAGTACTTC. Its protein is CASSLAAGSETQYF.

This chain connects TRBV6-6 to TRBJ2-3, with 7 positions matching TRBD1. The CDR3 has 14 amino acids. V lost 10 bases to trimming and J lost 4 bases; unmatched junction nucleotides: 11. Per germline, CDR1 MNHNY and CDR2 SVGAGI (reference sequence). The CDR3 sequence is CATHRGSDADTQYF. CDR3 bases: TGTGCCACCCACAGGGGAAGCGATGCAGATACGCAGTATTTT.

This chain joins TRBV27 and TRBJ2-5; 11 bases are a match to TRBD2. Per germline, CDR1 MNHEY and CDR2 SMNVEV (reference sequence). CDR3 length: 15 amino acids. With 8 bases clipped from V and 4 bases from J, the junction kept 9 bases outside the gene matches. This CDR3 reads CASRRELAGAETQYF. CDR3 DNA sequence: TGTGCCAGCCGCAGGGAACTAGCGGGGGCAGAGACCCAGTACTTC.

The rearrangement links TRBV19 to TRBJ1-5; 9 bases are shared with TRBD1. With V trimmed by 6 bases and J by 4 bases, 10 bases remained unmatched. Germline-derived CDR1 and CDR2 are LNHDA and SQIVND (reference sequence). This CDR3 region has 16 residues. The CDR3 nucleotides are TGTGCCAGTAGGGGACAGGGAACGGGGAAAAATCAGCCCCAGCATTTT. Residues: CASRGQGTGKNQPQHF.

This chain joins TRBV9 and TRBJ1-3, with 9 positions matching TRBD1. Germline CDR1 is SGDLS and CDR2 is YYNGEE. Losses at the gene ends were 3 bases for V and 4 bases for J; bases not matched to a gene: 11. This CDR3 spans 17 amino acids. CDR3 sequence: CASSGLDGQGSGNTIYF. As DNA, the CDR3 is TGTGCCAGCAGCGGACTAGACGGACAGGGGTCCGGAAACACCATATATTTT.

The CDR3 nucleotides read TGTGCCAGCAGCTTGGGGTCAGGGGAATCCTATGGCTACACCTTC. It codes for CASSLGSGESYGYTF. The chain joins TRBV5-6 to TRBJ1-2; a possible D gene is TRBD1 (6 bases). The CDR3 covers 15 residues. In germline, CDR1 is SGHDT, CDR2 YYEEEE. Trimming took off 0 bases at V and 4 bases at J, with 13 bases between the two ends.

The chain carries TRBV10-1 and TRBJ2-5; 10 bases line up with TRBD1. Germline V CDR1 and CDR2: WNHNN, SYGVQD (reference sequence). CDR3 length: 15 amino acids. The ends lost 6 bases at V and 2 bases at J; junction bases unmatched: 6. CDR3 protein: CASSPPGQGQETQYF. The CDR3 bases are TGCGCCAGCAGCCCTCCGGGACAGGGGCAAGAGACCCAGTACTTC.

V usage is TRBV6-1 and J usage is TRBJ2-1; D remains ambiguous. The CDR3 runs to 11 residues. With 3 bases removed from V and 8 bases from J, the gap between germline ends came to 5 bases. Germline loops: CDR1 MNHNS, CDR2 SASEGT. The CDR3 is CASSEGYEQFF. In DNA form, the CDR3 reads TGTGCCAGCAGTGAGGGCTATGAGCAGTTCTTC.

This rearrangement joins TRBV5-1 to TRBJ1-5; tentative D call: TRBD1 (5 bases). Germline V lookup: CDR1 SGHRS, CDR2 YFSETQ. This CDR3 spans 14 amino acids. Deletions cut 1 base from V and 10 bases from J, with 15 bases between. This CDR3 reads CASSLSASQGPQHF. The CDR3 DNA reads as TGCGCCAGCAGCTTGTCAGCATCCCAGGGCCCCCAGCATTTT.

Comments on this clone: Germline is not matched at one junction end, which may reflect a read error. This chain links TRBV7-8 with TRBJ1-2, with D perhaps matching TRBD1 (5 bases). The CDR3 runs to 12 residues. Germline CDR1 and CDR2: SGHVS and FQNEAQ. The CDR3 sequence is CASSLALGPEVF. The CDR3, as DNA: TGTGCCAGCAGCTTAGCGTTGGGGCCCGAGGTATTC.

The chain couples TRBV6-5 to TRBJ1-1; 9 nucleotides line up with TRBD1. This CDR3 contains 14 residues. V lost 7 bases, J lost 7 bases, and 10 bases stayed unmatched. The germline CDR1 and CDR2 sequences are MNHEY and SVGAGI. Here the CDR3 DNA reads TGTGCCAGCACCTCAAACAGGGGGCCGGTTGAAGCTTTCTTT. The encoded protein is CASTSNRGPVEAFF.

The chain links TRBV6-1 to TRBJ2-7, with D perhaps TRBD2 (5 bases). V gave up 2 bases and J gave up 10 bases, with 9 bases separating them. Germline-derived CDR1 and CDR2 are MNHNS and SASEGT. The CDR3 totals 11 residues. The CDR3 loop is CASSEWGDQYF. CDR3 nucleotide sequence: TGTGCCAGCAGTGAATGGGGAGACCAGTACTTC.

This clone was recorded once. The V call is TRBV6-5, the J call TRBJ1-1, with D maybe TRBD1 (5 bases). Trimming stripped 7 bases from V and 7 bases from J, with 16 bases between. The CDR3 loop spans 13 amino acids. Looked up from germline, CDR1 is MNHEY and CDR2 is SVGAGI. For the CDR3, the DNA is TGTGCCAGCACCCAAAGTGGGGCCCTTGAAGCTTTCTTT. Protein product: CASTQSGALEAFF.